These T cell receptor beta chains were read from a single sample in a study of response to subunit inactivated influenza vaccine. One entry per CDR3 protein, called by TCRdb with MiXCR from the RT-PCR reads. Of fewer than 250,000 distinct CDR3 sequences in the sample, 14% were seen once. The starting material was CD8+ T cells sorted from PBMCs, obtained 4 to 6 days after vaccination. These receptors all stem from a man aged 50 to 59 who received an inactivated influenza vaccine. CDR3s include the opening cysteine and the closing phenylalanine or tryptophan. A D gene is named only where the DNA matches it firmly. Size tells how often a clone was seen (once, few, many) or the class of an expanded clone, and some rows leave it out.

j_gene: TRBJ2-3; d_gene: TRBD2; abundance: few; v_gene: TRBV5-1; CDR3aa: CASSLDASGGTDTQYF; CDR3nt: TGCGCCAGCAGCTTGGATGCTAGCGGGGGCACAGATACGCAGTATTTT
j_gene: TRBJ1-1; d_gene: .; abundance: few; v_gene: TRBV7-9; CDR3aa: CASSLGGINTEAFF; CDR3nt: TGTGCCAGCAGCTTAGGAGGAATTAACACTGAAGCTTTCTTT
j_gene: TRBJ1-5; d_gene: TRBD1; abundance: few; v_gene: TRBV7-8; CDR3aa: CASRPGQGSNQPQHF; CDR3nt: TGTGCCAGCAGACCGGGACAGGGTAGCAATCAGCCCCAGCATTTT
j_gene: TRBJ2-5; d_gene: .; abundance: few; v_gene: TRBV5-1; CDR3aa: CASSLGRYLQETQYF; CDR3nt: TGCGCCAGCAGCTTGGGCAGATACCTCCAAGAGACCCAGTACTTC
j_gene: TRBJ1-1; d_gene: TRBD1; abundance: many; v_gene: TRBV5-1; CDR3aa: CASSLVDREGMNTEAFF; CDR3nt: TGCGCCAGCAGCTTGGTCGACAGGGAAGGAATGAACACTGAAGCTTTCTTT
j_gene: TRBJ2-7; d_gene: TRBD2; abundance: .; v_gene: TRBV9; CDR3aa: CASSGSGSSYEQYF; CDR3nt: TGTGCCAGCAGCGGTAGCGGGAGCTCCTACGAGCAGTACTTC
j_gene: TRBJ2-1; d_gene: TRBD2; abundance: few; v_gene: TRBV6-1; CDR3aa: CASTPLAATYNEQFF; CDR3nt: TGTGCCAGCACTCCGCTAGCGGCTACCTACAATGAGCAGTTCTTC
j_gene: TRBJ2-3; d_gene: .; abundance: .; v_gene: TRBV6-4; CDR3aa: CASTERAGVGHTQYF; CDR3nt: TGTGCCAGCACCGAACGCGCCGGAGTTGGGCATACGCAGTATTTT
j_gene: TRBJ2-1; d_gene: .; abundance: few; v_gene: TRBV27; CDR3aa: CASSFPGKEQFF; CDR3nt: TGTGCCAGCAGTTTTCCCGGAAAGGAGCAGTTCTTC
j_gene: TRBJ1-2; d_gene: TRBD1; abundance: few; v_gene: TRBV7-2; CDR3aa: CASSLAWTGEEGYTF; CDR3nt: TGTGCCAGCAGCTTAGCGTGGACAGGGGAGGAGGGCTACACCTTC
j_gene: TRBJ2-7; d_gene: TRBD2; abundance: .; v_gene: TRBV12-3/TRBV12-4; CDR3aa: CASSLVRGASYEQYF; CDR3nt: TGTGCCAGCAGTTTAGTGCGGGGGGCCTCCTACGAGCAGTACTTC
j_gene: TRBJ2-5; d_gene: .; abundance: .; v_gene: TRBV4-3; CDR3aa: CASSQDLEGVDSETQYF; CDR3nt: TGCGCCAGCAGCCAAGATCTTGAAGGGGTTGACTCAGAGACCCAGTACTTC
j_gene: TRBJ2-7; d_gene: .; abundance: few; v_gene: TRBV12-3/TRBV12-4; CDR3aa: CASSFFSGSYEQYF; CDR3nt: TGTGCCAGCAGTTTTTTCAGCGGATCCTACGAGCAGTACTTC
j_gene: TRBJ2-3; d_gene: TRBD2; abundance: many; v_gene: TRBV5-1; CDR3aa: CASSAPTSGGALEFTDTQYF; CDR3nt: TGCGCCAGCAGCGCGCCGACTAGCGGGGGGGCTTTAGAGTTCACAGATACGCAGTATTTT
j_gene: TRBJ2-4; d_gene: .; abundance: few; v_gene: TRBV7-9; CDR3aa: CASSLSTPGARYF; CDR3nt: TGTGCCAGCAGCTTATCGACCCCCGGTGCCAGGTACTTC
j_gene: TRBJ2-7; d_gene: .; abundance: .; v_gene: TRBV19; CDR3aa: CASSIYDGRTYEQYF; CDR3nt: TGTGCCAGTAGTATCTATGACGGCAGGACCTACGAGCAGTACTTC
j_gene: TRBJ2-1; d_gene: TRBD2; abundance: .; v_gene: TRBV6-5; CDR3aa: CASSHPLAGAYNEQFF; CDR3nt: TGTGCCAGCAGTCACCCCCTAGCGGGAGCCTACAATGAGCAGTTCTTC
j_gene: TRBJ2-2; d_gene: TRBD2; abundance: few; v_gene: TRBV4-3; CDR3aa: CASSQDGLAGVFGELFF; CDR3nt: TGCGCCAGCAGCCAAGATGGCCTAGCGGGAGTGTTCGGGGAGCTGTTTTTT
j_gene: TRBJ2-1; d_gene: .; abundance: .; v_gene: TRBV13; CDR3aa: CASSLAGLDEQFF; CDR3nt: TGTGCCAGCAGCTTAGCTGGCCTGGATGAGCAGTTCTTC
j_gene: TRBJ2-7; d_gene: .; abundance: few; v_gene: TRBV20-1; CDR3aa: CSASEWSTSYEQYF; CDR3nt: TGCAGTGCTAGTGAGTGGTCGACCTCCTACGAGCAGTACTTC
j_gene: TRBJ2-7; d_gene: TRBD1; abundance: .; v_gene: TRBV4-3; CDR3aa: CASSRGTGASYEQYF; CDR3nt: TGCGCCAGCAGCCGCGGGACAGGGGCCTCCTACGAGCAGTACTTC
j_gene: TRBJ2-1; d_gene: .; abundance: few; v_gene: TRBV24-1; CDR3aa: CATSDTVSSYNEQFF; CDR3nt: TGTGCCACCAGTGATACAGTAAGCTCCTACAATGAGCAGTTCTTC
j_gene: TRBJ2-1; d_gene: TRBD1; abundance: .; v_gene: TRBV5-1; CDR3aa: CASRQGFLDEQFF; CDR3nt: TGCGCCAGCAGACAGGGGTTTTTGGATGAGCAGTTCTTC
j_gene: TRBJ2-1; d_gene: .; abundance: .; v_gene: TRBV29-1; CDR3aa: CSVPSRVVNEQFF; CDR3nt: TGCAGCGTTCCTAGCAGGGTCGTGAATGAGCAGTTCTTC
j_gene: TRBJ2-7; d_gene: TRBD1; abundance: few; v_gene: TRBV20-1; CDR3aa: CSASSTGQYYEQYF; CDR3nt: TGCAGTGCTAGTAGTACGGGACAGTACTACGAGCAGTACTTC
j_gene: TRBJ2-1; d_gene: TRBD2; abundance: few; v_gene: TRBV20-1; CDR3aa: CSAPLLAGVYNERFF; CDR3nt: TGCAGTGCTCCGCTACTAGCGGGGGTTTACAATGAGCGGTTCTTC
j_gene: TRBJ1-5; d_gene: .; abundance: many; v_gene: TRBV28; CDR3aa: CASSLFSGNQPQHF; CDR3nt: TGTGCCAGCAGTTTATTTTCAGGAAATCAGCCCCAGCATTTT
j_gene: TRBJ2-3; d_gene: TRBD2; abundance: .; v_gene: TRBV6-2/TRBV6-3; CDR3aa: CASSYDPSGRASTDTQYF; CDR3nt: TGTGCCAGCAGTTACGACCCGAGCGGGAGGGCTAGCACAGATACGCAGTATTTT
j_gene: TRBJ2-3; d_gene: .; abundance: .; v_gene: TRBV7-9; CDR3aa: CASSPPYDGSSTDTQYF; CDR3nt: TGTGCCAGCAGCCCACCCTACGACGGTTCTAGCACAGATACGCAGTATTTT
j_gene: TRBJ2-6; d_gene: .; abundance: many; v_gene: TRBV27; CDR3aa: CASSLGSGANVLTF; CDR3nt: TGTGCCAGCAGTTTGGGTTCTGGGGCCAACGTCCTGACTTTC
j_gene: TRBJ2-4; d_gene: .; abundance: few; v_gene: TRBV11-2; CDR3aa: CASSETGPMGDIQYF; CDR3nt: TGTGCCAGCAGCGAAACGGGACCAATGGGGGACATTCAGTACTTC
j_gene: TRBJ2-5; d_gene: TRBD1; abundance: few; v_gene: TRBV5-1; CDR3aa: CASSPWTGSETQYF; CDR3nt: TGCGCCAGCAGCCCCTGGACAGGGTCAGAGACCCAGTACTTC
j_gene: TRBJ2-1; d_gene: TRBD2; abundance: few; v_gene: TRBV7-2; CDR3aa: CAIMGRGGPEQFF; CDR3nt: TGTGCCATTATGGGGCGGGGGGGCCCGGAGCAGTTCTTC